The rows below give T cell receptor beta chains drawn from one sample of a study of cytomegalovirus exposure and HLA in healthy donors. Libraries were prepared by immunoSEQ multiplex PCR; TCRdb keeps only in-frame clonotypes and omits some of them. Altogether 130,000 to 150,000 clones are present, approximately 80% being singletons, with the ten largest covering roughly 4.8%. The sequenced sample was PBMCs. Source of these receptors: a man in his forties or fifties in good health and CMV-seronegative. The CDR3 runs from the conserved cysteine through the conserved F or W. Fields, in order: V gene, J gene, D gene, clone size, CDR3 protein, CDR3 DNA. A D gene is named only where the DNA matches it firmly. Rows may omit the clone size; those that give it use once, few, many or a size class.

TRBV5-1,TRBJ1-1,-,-,CASSQGQEAFF,TGCGCCAGCAGCCAAGGACAGGAAGCTTTCTTT
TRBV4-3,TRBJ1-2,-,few,CASSQAKPDRLNYGYTF,TGCGCCAGCAGCCAAGCCAAACCGGACAGACTTAACTATGGCTACACCTTC
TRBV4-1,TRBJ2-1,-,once,CASSQDTGYNEQFF,TGCGCCAGCAGCCAAGATACCGGTTACAATGAGCAGTTCTTC
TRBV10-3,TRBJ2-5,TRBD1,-,CAISGNRDRVETQYF,TGTGCCATCAGTGGGAACCGGGACAGGGTAGAGACCCAGTACTTC
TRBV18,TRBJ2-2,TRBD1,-,CASSPAGQGATGELFF,TGTGCCAGCTCACCAGCGGGACAGGGGGCGACCGGGGAGCTGTTTTTT
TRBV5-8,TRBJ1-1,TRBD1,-,CASKGARLRATEAFF,TGTGCCAGCAAGGGGGCGCGACTGCGGGCAACTGAAGCTTTCTTT
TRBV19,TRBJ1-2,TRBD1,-,CASTKGDRLVSGYTF,TGTGCCAGTACTAAAGGGGACAGGCTTGTCTCTGGCTACACCTTC
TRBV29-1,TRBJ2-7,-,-,CSVSEAGAYYGQYF,TGCAGCGTGAGTGAAGCAGGGGCGTACTACGGGCAGTACTTC
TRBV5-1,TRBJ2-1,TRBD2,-,CATWYGLAGAGSSYNEQFF,TGCGCCACCTGGTATGGACTAGCGGGGGCCGGTAGCTCCTACAATGAGCAGTTCTTC
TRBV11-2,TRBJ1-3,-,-,CASSLGGSSGNTIYF,TGTGCCAGCAGCTTAGGAGGCAGTTCAGGAAACACCATATATTTT
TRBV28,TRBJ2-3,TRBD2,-,CASRGTSGGRTDTQYF,TGTGCCAGCAGAGGGACTAGCGGGGGGCGCACAGATACGCAGTATTTT
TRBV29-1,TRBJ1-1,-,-,CSVEEGAMNTEAFF,TGCAGCGTTGAAGAGGGGGCAATGAACACTGAAGCTTTCTTT
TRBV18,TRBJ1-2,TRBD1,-,CASSPPHDRGEYGYTF,TGTGCCAGCTCACCACCACACGACAGGGGGGAGTATGGCTACACCTTC